This T cell receptor (beta chain) derives from a study of shared clonotypes between healthy human individuals. The genomic DNA of each subset was split evenly across several immunoSEQ plates. Original data processing: Junction-only sequences produced by ImmunoSEQ had no quality scores, so filtering differed. The table came from immunoSEQ multiplex PCR; TCRdb's copy has only in-frame clones and leaves some out. For V, J and clone size, that table is used; D and trimming come from the DNA. The data contain over 2 million clones, 85% to 95% of them singletons. This CDR3 has 14 residues. Germline loops: CDR1 KGHSH, CDR2 LQKENI. Trimming cost V 3 bases and J 5 bases, with 12 bases left between them.

The clonotype comes from a man younger than 35 in good health. Some clones in this sample may be carry-over from other donors' samples. Sequencing was done on a sample of naive CD4+ T cells from PBMCs. Subset here: CD45RA+ positively selected. The chain uses TRBV18 and TRBJ2-3; D possibly uses TRBD1 or TRBD2 (5 bases each). CDR3 coding DNA: TGTGCCAGCTCACCCGGGACGCTCGGAGATACGCAGTATTTT. Its translation: CASSPGTLGDTQYF.